A single sample is the source of the 29 T cell receptor beta chains below, sequenced in a study of blood T cell repertoires in COVID-19. The method was immunoSEQ multiplex PCR; TCRdb's version includes in-frame clones alone and lacks a portion of them. The data contain under 250,000 clones, about 85% of them singletons. Material: peripheral blood. The receptors derive from a woman aged 55-70 years with active or convalescent COVID-19.

The chain links TRBV29-1 to TRBJ2-3; perhaps TRBD2 as D (5 bases). CDR1 and CDR2 (germline): SQVTM, ANQGSEA. Trimming stripped 1 base from V and 1 base from J, with 12 bases between. The CDR3 consists of 15 residues. The CDR3 here is CSVEVGGYGTDTQYF. CDR3 coding DNA: TGCAGCGTTGAAGTTGGAGGTTATGGCACAGATACGCAGTATTTT.

The J gene is TRBJ2-7, the V gene TRBV6-5; TRBD1 matches 9 bases. Germline CDR1 reads MNHEY; CDR2 reads SVGAGI. The CDR3 is made up of 15 amino acids. J gave up 2 bases and V 10 bases, and 12 bases lay outside the gene matches. In DNA, the CDR3 is TGTGCCATCGCCGTTAGGACAGGGGCCGCCTACGAGCAGTACGTC. It translates to CAIAVRTGAAYEQYV.

V and J are TRBV19 and TRBJ2-3; 9 nucleotides agree with TRBD2. Per the germline V gene, CDR1 is LNHDA and CDR2 is SQIVND (reference sequence). Trimming cost V 4 bases and J 6 bases; bases outside gene matches: 2. This CDR3 has 13 residues. CDR3 sequence: CASSSTSGDTQYF. In DNA form, the CDR3 reads TGTGCCAGTAGTAGCACTAGCGGGGATACGCAGTATTTT.

The chain employs TRBV18 and TRBJ1-2; D remains ambiguous. V was trimmed by 3 bases and J by 4 bases, leaving 12 bases between them. This CDR3 spans 14 amino acids. Per the germline V gene, CDR1 is KGHSH and CDR2 is LQKENI. CDR3 protein: CASSPDNSPYGYTF. CDR3 in DNA: TGTGCCAGCTCACCCGACAATTCCCCCTATGGCTACACCTTC.

The count of this clone is one. This chain uses TRBV12-3 or TRBV12-4 with TRBJ1-3; weak D call: TRBD1 (6 bases). With 10 bases removed from V and 1 base from J, the gap between germline ends came to 8 bases. CDR3 length: 12 residues. In DNA form, the CDR3 reads TGTGCCACTACAGGGTCTGGAAACACCATATATTTT. Residues: CATTGSGNTIYF.

The genes are TRBV5-1 and TRBJ2-7; 10 bases agree with TRBD1. Germline V lookup: CDR1 SGHRS, CDR2 YFSETQ. The CDR3 has 17 amino acids. V lost 1 base and J lost 7; bases outside the gene matches: 14. The CDR3 is CASSLKVRQGAPGEQYV. CDR3 DNA: TGCGCCAGCAGCTTGAAGGTTCGACAGGGGGCACCGGGTGAGCAGTACGTC.

V gene TRBV5-4 combines with J gene TRBJ1-2; 8 positions agree with TRBD1. Per the germline V gene, CDR1 is SGHNT and CDR2 is YYREEE (reference sequence). V shed 0 bases and J 8 bases; nucleotides not matched to a gene: 3. The length of the CDR3 is 13 residues. Here the CDR3 DNA reads TGTGCCAGCAGCTTGGAGACAGGGGAGGGCTACACCTTC. Encoded protein: CASSLETGEGYTF.

The J gene is TRBJ2-3, the V gene TRBV5-1; D remains unclear. This CDR3 has 14 amino acids. Germline CDR1 and CDR2: SGHRS and YFSETQ. Deletions cut 2 bases from V and 0 bases from J, with 7 bases between. The CDR3 DNA reads TGCGCCAGCAGCTTAGACTTAAGCACAGATACGCAGTATTTT. It encodes CASSLDLSTDTQYF.

The V gene is TRBV2, the J gene TRBJ2-4, with a weak D call TRBD2 (6 bases). Germline assignment: CDR1 SNHLY and CDR2 FYNNEI. The V and J ends lost 8 bases and 7 bases respectively, with 15 bases between them. The CDR3 sequence is 13 residues long. The DNA of the CDR3 is TGTGCCAGCCGGCCCAGGGAGGAGAACATTCAGTACTTC. It yields the protein CASRPREENIQYF. The whole variable domain, filled in from reference TRBV2 and TRBJ2-4, reads EPEVTQTPSHQVTQMGQEVILRCVPISNHLYFYWYRQILGQKVEFLVSFYNNEISEKSEIFDDQFSVERPDGSNFTLKIRSTKLEDSAMYFCASRPREENIQYFGAGTRLSVL.

This chain uses TRBV19 with TRBJ1-5; D is perhaps TRBD1 (6 bases). V dropped 3 bases and J dropped 1 base, with 10 bases sitting between them. CDR1 and CDR2 from the germline V gene are LNHDA and SQIVND (reference sequence). The CDR3 runs to 15 residues. The CDR3 DNA reads as TGTGCCAGTAGTATGTCGACAGGAAGCAATCAGCCCCAGCATTTT. Its protein is CASSMSTGSNQPQHF. Complete variable domain (other parts from reference TRBV19 and TRBJ1-5): DGGITQSPKYLFRKEGQNVTLSCEQNLNHDAMYWYRQDPGQGLRLIYYSQIVNDFQKGDIAEGYSVSREKKESFPLTVTSAQKNPTAFYLCASSMSTGSNQPQHFGDGTRLSIL.

The chain carries TRBV19 and TRBJ1-5; D gene uncertain. Germline CDR1 LNHDA, CDR2 SQIVND (reference sequence). The germline V and J ends were trimmed by 1 base and 9 bases, with 19 bases remaining between them. CDR3 length equals 16 residues. The CDR3 here is CASSIGRTALGRPQHF. CDR3 sequence (DNA): TGTGCCAGTAGTATAGGGAGGACTGCTCTTGGGCGGCCCCAGCATTTT.

Only one count was recorded for this clone. The V call is TRBV4-2, the J call TRBJ1-5; perhaps TRBD1 as D (5 bases). Trimming removed 0 bases at V and 4 bases at J, with 7 bases between. CDR3 length equals 14 residues. Germline V gives CDR1 LGHNA, CDR2 YNFKEQ. CDR3 sequence (DNA): TGTGCCAGCAGCCAAGATGCAGGGAATCAGCCCCAGCATTTT. Amino acids: CASSQDAGNQPQHF.

This chain connects TRBV5-4 to TRBJ2-1, with 11 bases identical to TRBD2. The germline V gene encodes CDR1 SGHNT and CDR2 YYREEE (reference sequence). Unmatched junction bases numbered 5, after V lost 0 bases and J lost 0 bases. This CDR3 is 18 amino acids long. The CDR3 here is CASSLVAGLAVSYNEQFF. The DNA of the CDR3 is TGTGCCAGCAGCTTGGTGGCGGGACTAGCGGTCTCCTACAATGAGCAGTTCTTC. Combining the CDR3 with reference TRBV5-4 and TRBJ2-1 gives the whole variable domain ETGVTQSPTHLIKTRGQQVTLRCSSQSGHNTVSWYQQALGQGPQFIFQYYREEENGRGNFPPRFSGLQFPNYSSELNVNALELDDSALYLCASSLVAGLAVSYNEQFFGPGTRLTVL.

The chain uses TRBV7-8 and TRBJ1-2, with 9 bases aligning to TRBD1. From germline, CDR1 is SGHVS and CDR2 FQNEAQ. Trimming took 1 base from V and 3 from J; bases not matched to a gene: 6. This CDR3 comprises 16 residues. The chain's CDR3 is CASSLVGTGLDYGYTF. Written as DNA, the CDR3 is TGTGCCAGCAGCTTAGTCGGGACAGGGCTAGACTATGGCTACACCTTC.

For the CDR3, the DNA is TGCAGCGTTGCGGGACAGGGGACCTACACCTTC. The encoded protein is CSVAGQGTYTF. The V gene is TRBV29-1, the J gene TRBJ1-2, with 10 bases fitting TRBD1. There are 11 residues in the CDR3. With V trimmed by 4 bases and J by 10 bases, 3 bases remained unmatched. The germline V gene has CDR1 SQVTM and CDR2 ANQGSEA. Full variable domain (rest looked up from reference TRBV29-1 and TRBJ1-2): SAVISQKPSRDICQRGTSLTIQCQVDSQVTMMFWYRQQPGQSLTLIATANQGSEATYESGFVIDKFPISRPNLTFSTLTVSNMSPEDSSIYLCSVAGQGTYTFGSGTRLTVV.

This clone was counted a single time. This sequence joins TRBV5-5 and TRBJ1-2; D is ambiguous. This CDR3 has 15 residues. Trimming shortened V by 5 bases and J by 3 bases, and 17 bases separated the two germline ends. From germline, CDR1 is SGHKS and CDR2 YYEKEE (reference sequence). The CDR3 loop reads CASSHVPRSDYGYTF. CDR3 bases: TGTGCCAGCAGTCACGTCCCCCGGTCGGACTATGGCTACACCTTC.

The genes are TRBV18 and TRBJ2-7, with 9 nucleotides matching TRBD1. The CDR3 totals 12 residues. V shed 3 bases, J shed 6 bases, and the junction held 0 bases outside the gene matches. Germline V gene sequence: CDR1 KGHSH, CDR2 LQKENI. This CDR3 reads CASSPTGGEQYV. CDR3 bases: TGTGCCAGCTCACCGACAGGGGGCGAGCAGTACGTC.

The chain carries TRBV25-1 and TRBJ2-1; 8 nucleotides align to TRBD2. CDR1 is MGHDK, CDR2 SYGVNS, per germline. Trimming cost V 1 base and J 7 bases; bases outside gene matches: 6. The CDR3 is 15 amino acids. The CDR3 sequence is CASSESREGLNEQFF. The CDR3 DNA sequence: TGTGCCAGCAGTGAATCCCGGGAGGGACTAAATGAGCAGTTCTTC.

The chain uses TRBV5-1 and TRBJ2-7; D perhaps matches TRBD2 (5 bases). V was trimmed by 1 base and J by 6 bases, leaving 11 bases between them. The V gene's germline CDR1 is SGHRS and CDR2 YFSETQ. The CDR3 totals 13 residues. In DNA, the CDR3 is TGCGCCAGCAGCTTGAACCGGGGTTTCGAGCAGTACGTC. Translated, it gives CASSLNRGFEQYV.

This chain uses TRBV12-3 or TRBV12-4 with TRBJ2-3, with 8 bases that match TRBD1. The CDR3 length is 13 residues. CDR3 protein: CVLETGAPDTQYF. The CDR3 nucleotides are TGTGTACTCGAGACAGGGGCTCCAGATACGCAGTATTTT.

This clone has a single count. This chain connects TRBV5-1 to TRBJ2-2; 9 bases are a match to TRBD1. The V gene end was trimmed by 0 bases and the J gene end by 4 bases; junction bases not matched to a gene: 10. This CDR3 region has 18 residues. The germline V gene encodes CDR1 SGHRS and CDR2 YFSETQ. CDR3 coding DNA: TGCGCCAGCAGCTTGGCCCCCCGACAGGGGGGGGTCACCGGGGAGCTGTTTTTT. Protein sequence: CASSLAPRQGGVTGELFF.

This clone is categorized as medium-sized (0.01 to 0.1%). V is TRBV11-3 and J is TRBJ2-7, with 7 bases that match TRBD1. J gave up 2 bases and V 4 bases, and 5 bases lay outside the gene matches. The CDR3 has 14 residues. The germline CDR1 and CDR2 sequences are SGHNT and YENEEA. Here the CDR3 DNA reads TGTGCCAGCAGCTACCGGGACAGTCCCTACGAGCAGTACTTC. It translates to CASSYRDSPYEQYF. Looking up the rest from reference TRBV11-3 and TRBJ2-7 gives the full variable domain: EAGVVQSPRYKIIEKKQPVAFWCNPISGHNTLYWYLQNLGQGPELLIRYENEEAVDDSQLPKDRFSAERLKGVDSTLKIQPAELGDSAVYLCASSYRDSPYEQYFGPGTRLTVT.

The V call is TRBV27, the J call TRBJ2-5, with 7 nucleotides matching TRBD2. The CDR3 consists of 13 residues. V lost 5 bases to trimming and J lost 5 bases; unmatched junction nucleotides: 5. Germline values: CDR1 MNHEY, CDR2 SMNVEV (reference sequence). The DNA of the CDR3 is TGTGCCAGCAGTCAAGGACTAGGGGAGACCCAGTACTTC. Translating it yields CASSQGLGETQYF.

This sequence joins TRBV6-5 and TRBJ2-1; 9 nucleotides match TRBD2. V was clipped by 4 bases and J by 5 bases; unmatched bases: 6. The V gene's germline CDR1 is MNHEY and CDR2 SVGAGI. The length of the CDR3 is 15 residues. CDR3: CASSLQSGGNNEQFF. In nucleotides, the CDR3 is TGTGCCAGCAGTTTACAAAGCGGGGGGAACAATGAGCAGTTCTTC.

The CDR3 region is CASSYPDYGYTF. The CDR3 DNA sequence: TGTGCCAGCAGTTACCCGGACTATGGCTACACCTTC. The chain uses TRBV6-2 or TRBV6-3 and TRBJ1-2; D call uncertain. The length of the CDR3 is 12 residues. V lost 2 bases to trimming and J lost 3 bases, with 4 bases between them. Per germline, CDR1 MNHEY and CDR2 SVGEGT.

The rearrangement uses TRBV19 and TRBJ2-2, with a weak D call TRBD2 (5 bases). The V and J ends lost 6 bases and 6 bases respectively, with 20 bases between them. CDR1 is LNHDA and CDR2 is SQIVND in the germline V gene (reference sequence). This CDR3 has 16 amino acids. DNA of the CDR3: TGTGCCAGTAGCCCATATGGTTTAGCGAAAGCCGGGGAGCTGTTTTTT. This sequence encodes CASSPYGLAKAGELFF.

The count of this clone is one. The chain has TRBV5-4 and TRBJ1-1; D perhaps matches TRBD1 (5 bases). This CDR3 contains 14 residues. The germline CDR1 and CDR2 sequences are SGHNT and YYREEE (reference sequence). Trimming pared 2 bases from V and 6 bases from J, leaving 14 bases between. The CDR3 region is CASSLLQGTPEAFF. The CDR3 nucleotides are TGTGCCAGCAGCTTATTGCAGGGAACGCCTGAAGCTTTCTTT.

V and J are TRBV13 and TRBJ1-3, with 8 positions matching TRBD1. The germline gives CDR1 PRHDT, CDR2 FYEKMQ (reference sequence). This CDR3 region has 14 residues. J was trimmed by 4 bases and V by 5 bases; bases with no gene match: 4. The CDR3 sequence is CASSKDRDGNTIYF. DNA for the CDR3: TGTGCCAGCAGCAAGGACAGGGACGGAAACACCATATATTTT.

This chain connects TRBV4-1 to TRBJ1-5, with 7 bases lining up with TRBD1. CDR1 is MGHRA, CDR2 YSYEKL, per germline. The J segment lost 4 bases and the V segment lost 0 bases, leaving 9 bases of the junction unmatched. The CDR3 is made up of 17 amino acids. Here the CDR3 reads CASSQDLTGARNQPQHF. The DNA of the CDR3 is TGCGCCAGCAGCCAAGATCTAACAGGGGCCCGAAATCAGCCCCAGCATTTT.